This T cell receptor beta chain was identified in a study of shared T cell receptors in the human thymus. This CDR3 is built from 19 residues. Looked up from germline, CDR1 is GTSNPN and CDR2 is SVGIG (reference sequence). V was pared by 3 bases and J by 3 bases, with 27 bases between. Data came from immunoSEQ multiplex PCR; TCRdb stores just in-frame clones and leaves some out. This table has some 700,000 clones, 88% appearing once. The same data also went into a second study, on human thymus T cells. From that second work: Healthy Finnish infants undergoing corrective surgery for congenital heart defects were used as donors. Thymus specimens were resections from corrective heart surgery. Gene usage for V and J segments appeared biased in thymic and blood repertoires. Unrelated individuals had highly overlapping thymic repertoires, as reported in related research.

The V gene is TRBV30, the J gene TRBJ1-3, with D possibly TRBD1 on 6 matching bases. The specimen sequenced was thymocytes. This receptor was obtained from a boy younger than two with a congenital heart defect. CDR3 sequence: CAWRAHRRIQGRIGNTIYF. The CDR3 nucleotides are TGTGCCTGGAGGGCGCACCGGAGGATACAGGGAAGAATTGGAAACACCATATATTTT. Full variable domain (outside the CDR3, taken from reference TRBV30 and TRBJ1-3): SQTIHQWPATLVQPVGSPLSLECTVEGTSNPNLYWYRQAAGRGLQLLFYSVGIGQISSEVPQNLSASRPQDRQFILSSKKLLLSDSGFYLCAWRAHRRIQGRIGNTIYFGEGSWLTVV.